The text below deals with one T cell receptor beta chain. A single record per CDR3 protein comes from TCRdb applying MiXCR to the RT-PCR reads. The table records some 200,000 distinct CDR3 sequences, less than 45% of them present only once. The data are from a study of patients and donors after allogeneic stem cell transplantation. V was cut by 4 bases and J by 11 bases, with 12 bases left in between. This CDR3 spans 13 amino acids. The germline gives CDR1 KGHSH, CDR2 LQKENI. The V call is TRBV18, the J call TRBJ1-6, with D possibly matching TRBD1 (6 bases). This TCR came from a human donor who was either an allogeneic HSCT recipient or a stem cell or donor lymphocyte infusion donor (not recorded which). It is not recorded whose cells these are; they may come from a transplant donor. The sequencing input was blood, either unsorted or a sorted T cell fraction (not recorded which). Here the CDR3 DNA reads TGTGCCAGCTCACTGAAAGAGGGGGCACCCCTCCACTTT. It specifies CASSLKEGAPLHF.